One TCR beta chain is described in this entry. As yet, its antigen is unknown. Using immunoSEQ multiplex PCR, the repertoire was profiled, and TCRdb retains in-frame clones only, with some absent. The sample shows 90,000 to 120,000 clones, around 90% of them seen only once. Germline V lookup: CDR1 SGHRS, CDR2 YFSETQ. V lost 1 base, J lost 2 bases, and 3 bases stayed unmatched. This CDR3 comprises 15 residues. The data were obtained in a study of T cell responses to AZD1222 COVID-19 vaccine. Study-wide findings and caveats: Samples come after the peak T cell response, not at day 14. Variant regions that are unmutated are reportedly the target of nearly half of spike-specific TCRs. Spike-specific TCR breadth and depth both grew after two AZD1222 doses.

J is TRBJ1-2 and V is TRBV5-1, with 9 bases identical to TRBD1. The sequence was collected from an adult in good health. The specimen comprised peripheral blood, sampled on day 0 of AZD1222 vaccination. CDR3 DNA: TGCGCCAGCAGCTTGACAGGGGGCGAAAACTATGGCTACACCTTC. Protein: CASSLTGGENYGYTF. The whole variable domain, filled in from reference TRBV5-1 and TRBJ1-2, reads KAGVTQTPRYLIKTRGQQVTLSCSPISGHRSVSWYQQTPGQGLQFLFEYFSETQRNKGNFPGRFSGRQFSNSRSEMNVSTLELGDSALYLCASSLTGGENYGYTFGSGTRLTVV.